Sequencing of this T cell receptor (beta chain) was carried out in a study of T-cell memory formation after mild COVID-19. Study-wide results and limits: Researchers found some responding clones in pre-infection memory, a sign that cross-reactive memory joined.

This clonotype was observed a handful of times. What it binds is unknown. TCRdb ran MiXCR on the 5' RACE reads and lists one entry per CDR3 protein. The table includes hundreds of thousands of distinct CDR3 sequences, around 20% detected once. V lost 3 bases and J lost 3; bases outside the gene matches: 7. Germline CDR1 and CDR2: SGHRS and YFSETQ. This CDR3 has 15 amino acids. Material for sequencing was PBMCs or a T cell subset sorted from them (not recorded which). This TCR came from an adult woman who had mild COVID-19 (a few samples of this study predate the infection). Cell type and time point are not known. The chain uses TRBV5-1 and TRBJ2-3; TRBD1 agrees at 7 bases. The chain's CDR3 is CASSSTGSRTDTQYF. The CDR3 DNA reads TGCGCCAGCAGCTCGACAGGGTCGAGGACAGATACGCAGTATTTT. Supplemented by reference TRBV5-1 and TRBJ2-3, the full variable domain reads KAGVTQTPRYLIKTRGQQVTLSCSPISGHRSVSWYQQTPGQGLQFLFEYFSETQRNKGNFPGRFSGRQFSNSRSEMNVSTLELGDSALYLCASSSTGSRTDTQYFGPGTRLTVL.